A single sample gave rise to the 29 T cell receptor beta chains below, sequenced in a study of T-cell memory formation after mild COVID-19. TCRdb re-derived calls from the 5' RACE reads in MiXCR, one entry per CDR3 protein. This sample has approximately 150,000 distinct CDR3 sequences; roughly 13% occur once, and the top ten carry 2.5% to 3.5%. Sequences were obtained from PBMCs or a T cell subset sorted from them (not recorded which). The receptors here all came from a man between 18 and 35 years old who had mild COVID-19 (a few samples of this study predate the infection). Cell type and time point are not known.

This clonotype was counted only a few times. V gene TRBV4-2 combines with J gene TRBJ2-7, with D maybe TRBD2 (6 bases). Trimming left V 1 base short and J 3 bases short, with 16 bases between. CDR1 and CDR2 from the germline V gene are LGHNA and YNFKEQ. This CDR3 has 16 residues. The CDR3 DNA follows: TGTGCCAGCAGCCAAGGGTCGCGGGGAGGATTCTACGAGCAGTACTTC. Encoded protein: CASSQGSRGGFYEQYF.

This clonotype was seen more than once but under ten times. The CDR3 DNA reads as TGTGCCAGCAGCTTAGCTAGCGCAACCCCTCAAGAGACCCAGTACTTC. Translating gives CASSLASATPQETQYF. V usage is TRBV7-2 and J usage is TRBJ2-5; D is perhaps TRBD2 (5 bases). Germline CDR1 and CDR2: SGHTA and FQGNSA. Trimming removed 0 bases at V and 2 bases at J, with 13 bases between. The CDR3 spans 16 residues.

This clonotype was detected only a few times. The chain has TRBV7-9 and TRBJ2-5; 7 nucleotides align to TRBD2. With V trimmed by 1 base and J by 2 bases, 7 bases remained unmatched. The germline V gene encodes CDR1 SEHNR and CDR2 FQNEAQ (reference sequence). The CDR3 is 16 residues long. The CDR3 loop reads CASSLVGGGPQETQYF. The CDR3 DNA is TGTGCCAGCAGCTTAGTCGGCGGGGGACCACAAGAGACCCAGTACTTC.

The rearrangement links TRBV5-1 to TRBJ2-5; 11 positions match TRBD1. V gave up 7 bases and J gave up 5 bases; unmatched junction bases: 4. CDR3 length: 13 amino acids. Germline assignment: CDR1 SGHRS and CDR2 YFSETQ. The CDR3 bases are TGCGCCAGCCGGACAGGGGGCCATGAGACCCAGTACTTC. Its protein is CASRTGGHETQYF.

The V and J genes are TRBV4-1 and TRBJ2-3; either TRBD1 or TRBD2 may fit D (5 bases each). CDR1 is MGHRA and CDR2 is YSYEKL in the germline V gene. With 1 base removed from V and 2 bases from J, the gap between germline ends came to 16 bases. There are 17 residues in the CDR3. In DNA, the CDR3 is TGCGCCAGCAGCCAAGCAGAGGGGTTCATACCCACAGATACGCAGTATTTT. This sequence encodes CASSQAEGFIPTDTQYF.

In its sample, this clonotype was seen a few times. The V and J genes are TRBV27 and TRBJ2-1; 10 nucleotides match TRBD1. CDR1 and CDR2 (germline): MNHEY, SMNVEV (reference sequence). The J segment lost 9 bases and the V segment lost 0 bases, leaving 5 bases of the junction unmatched. CDR3 length: 15 amino acids. CDR3 nucleotide sequence: TGTGCCAGCAGTTTATCGGTGACAGGGGGCATTGAGCAGTTCTTC. Translation gives CASSLSVTGGIEQFF.

This chain joins TRBV5-1 and TRBJ2-3, with D possibly matching TRBD2 (6 bases). Germline V gene sequence: CDR1 SGHRS, CDR2 YFSETQ. V was shortened by 1 base and J by 1 base, with 10 bases between the two germline ends. The CDR3 extends over 15 amino acids. The CDR3 protein is CASSLSSSGTDTQYF. CDR3 bases: TGCGCCAGCAGCTTGTCCTCTAGCGGCACAGATACGCAGTATTTT. Variable domain in full (rest from reference TRBV5-1 and TRBJ2-3): KAGVTQTPRYLIKTRGQQVTLSCSPISGHRSVSWYQQTPGQGLQFLFEYFSETQRNKGNFPGRFSGRQFSNSRSEMNVSTLELGDSALYLCASSLSSSGTDTQYFGPGTRLTVL.

The table lists this clonotype with a few counts. V is TRBV5-1 and J is TRBJ2-7, with 8 bases identical to TRBD2. Germline CDR1 reads SGHRS; CDR2 reads YFSETQ. CDR3 size: 14 residues. V lost 4 bases to trimming and J lost 2 bases; unmatched junction nucleotides: 5. The CDR3 DNA reads TGCGCCAGCAGCCGGGAGGGAGGTGCCTACGAGCAGTACTTC. As protein: CASSREGGAYEQYF.

CDR3 protein: CASSFSEKETQYF. The CDR3, as DNA: TGTGCCAGCAGCTTTTCAGAGAAAGAGACCCAGTACTTC. The chain is built from TRBV11-2 and TRBJ2-5; unclear D gene. This CDR3 has 13 amino acids. V was trimmed by 3 bases and J by 3 bases, leaving 8 bases between them. CDR1 is SGHAT, CDR2 FQNNGV, per germline.

This clonotype was counted only a few times. This chain links TRBV18 with TRBJ2-1, with 16 bases fitting TRBD2. Per germline, CDR1 KGHSH and CDR2 LQKENI. V shed 8 bases and J 0 bases; nucleotides not matched to a gene: 4. CDR3 length: 17 residues. The chain's CDR3 is CASGTSGGDSSYNEQFF. The CDR3 DNA reads as TGTGCCAGCGGGACTAGCGGGGGGGACAGCTCCTACAATGAGCAGTTCTTC.

The sample holds a few counts of this clonotype. This chain connects TRBV5-1 to TRBJ2-3; D is unclear. CDR3 length: 12 amino acids. Trimming stripped 2 bases from V and 4 bases from J, with 5 bases between. Germline V lookup: CDR1 SGHRS, CDR2 YFSETQ. The CDR3 DNA sequence: TGCGCCAGCAGCTTTTCATCAGATACGCAGTATTTT. This sequence encodes CASSFSSDTQYF.

The chain uses TRBV28 and TRBJ2-3; a weak D match, TRBD2 (6 bases). This CDR3 spans 15 amino acids. Between the trimmed V and J ends, which lost 2 bases and 6 bases, there was a span of 15 bases. Germline CDR1 is MDHEN and CDR2 is SYDVKM. This CDR3 is CASSLGGTLRDTQYF. CDR3 bases: TGTGCCAGCAGTTTAGGGGGGACGCTTCGGGATACGCAGTATTTT.

This clonotype was detected many times. The chain couples TRBV7-6 to TRBJ2-5; TRBD2 matches 13 bases. V lost 2 bases to trimming and J lost 5 bases; unmatched junction nucleotides: 2. Germline values: CDR1 SGHVS, CDR2 FNYEAQ. The CDR3 is made up of 15 amino acids. The CDR3 DNA sequence: TGTGCCAGCAGCTTACTGGGACTAGCGGGGGAGACCCAGTACTTC. Protein product: CASSLLGLAGETQYF.

In this sample, this clonotype turned up a few times. V gene TRBV20-1 combines with J gene TRBJ2-3; D is ambiguous. Germline CDR1 reads DFQATT; CDR2 reads SNEGSKA (reference sequence). Trimming stripped 5 bases from V and 5 bases from J, with 14 bases between. CDR3 length: 13 amino acids. CDR3 loop: CSASPLVGDTQYF. CDR3 nucleotide sequence: TGCAGTGCTTCCCCCCTAGTGGGAGATACGCAGTATTTT.

This clonotype appeared a few times. The V call is TRBV25-1, the J call TRBJ2-3, with a tentative D call TRBD1 (5 bases). Germline V gives CDR1 MGHDK, CDR2 SYGVNS. V lost 2 bases, J lost 2 bases, and 11 bases lay in between. There are 15 residues in the CDR3. CDR3 in DNA: TGTGCCAGCAGTGAAGCACAGGCACACACAGATACGCAGTATTTT. This sequence encodes CASSEAQAHTDTQYF.

The chain uses TRBV23-1 and TRBJ1-4; unclear D gene. TRBV23-1 is an open reading frame, and its role is uncertain. V shed 0 bases and J shed 8 bases, with 10 bases lying between them. This CDR3 region has 14 residues. The CDR3 is CASSQSGVGEKLFF. The CDR3 nucleotides read TGCGCCAGCAGTCAATCCGGAGTGGGCGAAAAACTGTTTTTT.

In its sample, this clonotype was seen a few times. This sequence joins TRBV4-1 and TRBJ2-7, with 7 nucleotides matching TRBD1. From germline, CDR1 is MGHRA and CDR2 YSYEKL. Trimming took 4 bases from V and 2 from J; bases not matched to a gene: 8. This CDR3 has 15 residues. This CDR3 is CASSRQGQKAYEQYF. The CDR3 bases are TGCGCCAGCAGCCGACAGGGACAGAAGGCCTACGAGCAGTACTTC.

V usage is TRBV7-3 and J usage is TRBJ2-6; D ambiguous. Trimming shortened V by 5 bases and J by 1 base, and 12 bases separated the two germline ends. Germline V gene lookup returns CDR1 SGHTA and CDR2 FQGTGA. The length of the CDR3 is 16 residues. The CDR3 is CASSPFRQSGANVLTF. CDR3 nucleotides: TGTGCCAGCAGCCCGTTCCGACAATCTGGGGCCAACGTCCTGACTTTC.

In this sample, this clonotype turned up many times. The chain combines TRBV5-1 with TRBJ2-7; possible D gene TRBD1, 5 bases. Deletions cut 4 bases from V and 5 bases from J, with 16 bases between. CDR1 and CDR2 (germline): SGHRS, YFSETQ. This CDR3 is built from 14 residues. CDR3 in amino acids: CASSPGQGGNEQYV. The CDR3 bases are TGCGCCAGCAGCCCCGGCCAGGGTGGGAACGAGCAGTACGTC.

V usage is TRBV28 and J usage is TRBJ1-2; TRBD1 might be the D (5 bases). CDR1 and CDR2 from the germline V gene are MDHEN and SYDVKM. Trimming took off 6 bases at V and 4 bases at J, with 15 bases between the two ends. The CDR3 totals 14 residues. The CDR3 DNA reads TGTGCCAGCAGGGTTCCCGGGGCTTTCTATGGCTACACCTTC. Protein sequence: CASRVPGAFYGYTF.

This clonotype showed up just a few times. The V and J genes are TRBV6-5 and TRBJ2-7; possible D gene TRBD2, 5 bases. Germline CDR1 and CDR2: MNHEY and SVGAGI. V was trimmed by 0 bases and J by 2 bases, leaving 14 bases between them. The CDR3 loop spans 16 amino acids. The CDR3 nucleotides read TGTGCCAGCAGTTACTCGAGGGCCGGAACGGCCTACGAGCAGTACGTC. Translated: CASSYSRAGTAYEQYV.

This clonotype was observed a few times. Germline and junction disagree at one end, which may indicate a read error. The chain employs TRBV6-6 and TRBJ1-4; 7 bases are a match to TRBD1. Per the germline V gene, CDR1 is MNHNY and CDR2 is SVGAGI (reference sequence). This CDR3 region has 11 residues. CDR3 sequence reads: CASRPGGIQGF. In DNA, the CDR3 is TGTGCCAGCAGACCCGGGGGCATACAGGGGTTC.

The V gene is TRBV18, the J gene TRBJ2-7; either TRBD1 or TRBD2 may fit D (6 bases each). The CDR3 is 15 residues long. V lost 3 bases and J 1 base, leaving 13 bases between the germline ends. Per the germline V gene, CDR1 is KGHSH and CDR2 is LQKENI. The CDR3 nucleotides read TGTGCCAGCTCACCGGGGGCGGGACGGTCCTACGAGCAGTACGTC. Translated, it gives CASSPGAGRSYEQYV.

This clonotype was observed a handful of times. This chain links TRBV4-1 with TRBJ2-3; D remains ambiguous. V was trimmed by 2 bases and J by 2 bases, leaving 11 bases between them. The germline CDR1 and CDR2 sequences are MGHRA and YSYEKL. This CDR3 is built from 15 residues. CDR3 bases: TGCGCCAGCAGCCAAACCGGGCCTAACACAGATACGCAGTATTTT. Its translation: CASSQTGPNTDTQYF.

The rearrangement joins TRBV7-3 to TRBJ2-4, with TRBD2 matching 7 bases. CDR1 is SGHTA, CDR2 FQGTGA, per germline. After removal of 5 bases from V and 1 base from J, the junction contained 8 bases not matched to a gene. The CDR3 runs 16 residues. CDR3 region: CASSPGEGLAKNIQYF. DNA of the CDR3: TGTGCCAGCAGCCCGGGGGAGGGGCTGGCCAAAAACATTCAGTACTTC.

This chain uses TRBV7-6 with TRBJ2-5; possibly TRBD2 for D (5 bases). This CDR3 is 15 amino acids long. Trimming took off 5 bases at V and 7 bases at J, with 20 bases between the two ends. The germline CDR1 and CDR2 sequences are SGHVS and FNYEAQ. The CDR3 is CASSLSIGVEATQYF. As DNA, the CDR3 is TGTGCCAGCAGCCTAAGTATCGGGGTAGAGGCGACCCAGTACTTC.

This clonotype showed up just a few times. The V call is TRBV10-3, the J call TRBJ2-3; TRBD2 matches at 14 bases. Trimming took 2 bases from V and 5 from J; bases not matched to a gene: 15. Germline V gives CDR1 ENHRY, CDR2 SYGVKD. The CDR3 totals 20 residues. The DNA of the CDR3 is TGTGCCATCAGTGAGCCGAGACTAGCGGGGGGGCCTCGGCTCGAAGATACGCAGTATTTT. Its translation is CAISEPRLAGGPRLEDTQYF.

This clonotype was counted between two and nine times. The chain couples TRBV18 to TRBJ1-1; no clear D. Germline loops: CDR1 KGHSH, CDR2 LQKENI. CDR3 size: 14 residues. Trimming pared 0 bases from V and 7 bases from J, leaving 12 bases between. The CDR3 coding sequence is TGTGCCAGCTCACCACCGCGAGGAATCGGTGAAGCTTTCTTT. Translated: CASSPPRGIGEAFF.

Notes on this clonotype: Sequence at one end of the junction differs from germline and may be a read error. The J gene is TRBJ1-2, the V gene TRBV5-1, with D maybe TRBD1 (5 bases). The CDR3 runs 14 residues. Germline CDR1 and CDR2: SGHRS and YFSETQ. The CDR3 here is CTSSSRGDFYGYTF. The DNA of the CDR3 is TGCACCAGCAGCTCCCGAGGGGACTTCTATGGCTACACCTTC. The whole variable domain, remainder taken from reference TRBV5-1 and TRBJ1-2, is KAGVTQTPRYLIKTRGQQVTLSCSPISGHRSVSWYQQTPGQGLQFLFEYFSETQRNKGNFPGRFSGRQFSNSRSEMNVSTLELGDSALYLCTSSSRGDFYGYTFGSGTRLTVV.